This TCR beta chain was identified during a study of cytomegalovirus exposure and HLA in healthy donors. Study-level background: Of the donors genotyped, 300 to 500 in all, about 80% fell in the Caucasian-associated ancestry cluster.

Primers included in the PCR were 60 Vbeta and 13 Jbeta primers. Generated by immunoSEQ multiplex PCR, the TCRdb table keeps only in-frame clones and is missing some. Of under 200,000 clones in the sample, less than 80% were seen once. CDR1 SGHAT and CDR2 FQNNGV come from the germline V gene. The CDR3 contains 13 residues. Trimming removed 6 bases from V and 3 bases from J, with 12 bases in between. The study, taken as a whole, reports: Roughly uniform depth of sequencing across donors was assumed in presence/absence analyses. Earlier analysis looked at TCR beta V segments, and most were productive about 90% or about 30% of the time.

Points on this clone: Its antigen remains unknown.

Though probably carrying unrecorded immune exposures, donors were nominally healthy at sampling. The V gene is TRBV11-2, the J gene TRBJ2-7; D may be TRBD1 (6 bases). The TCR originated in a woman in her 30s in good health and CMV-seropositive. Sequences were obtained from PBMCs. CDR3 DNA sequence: TGTGCCAGCAGTCAGGACAGCGACTACGAGCAGTACTTC. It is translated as CASSQDSDYEQYF.